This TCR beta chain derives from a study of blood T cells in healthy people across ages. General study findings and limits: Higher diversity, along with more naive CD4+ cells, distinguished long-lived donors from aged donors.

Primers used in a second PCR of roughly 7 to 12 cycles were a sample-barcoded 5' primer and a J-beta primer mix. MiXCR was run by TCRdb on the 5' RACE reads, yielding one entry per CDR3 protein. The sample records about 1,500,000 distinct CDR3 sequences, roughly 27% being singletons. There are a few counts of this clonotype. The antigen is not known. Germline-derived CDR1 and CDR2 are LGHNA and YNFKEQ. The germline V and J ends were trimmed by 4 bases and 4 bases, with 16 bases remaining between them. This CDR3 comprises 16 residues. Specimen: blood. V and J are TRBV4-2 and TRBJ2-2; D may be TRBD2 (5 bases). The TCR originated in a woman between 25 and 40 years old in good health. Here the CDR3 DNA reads TGTGCCAGCAGCCGGACTCCAAGCGGACGCACCGGGGAGCTGTTTTTT. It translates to CASSRTPSGRTGELFF.